The entry below gives a single T cell receptor (beta chain) sequence along with its context. Its antigen is not identified. V lost 6 bases, J lost 0 bases, and 11 bases lay in between. Per the germline V gene, CDR1 is SQVTM and CDR2 is ANQGSEA. The CDR3 extends over 13 amino acids. The data were obtained in a study of T cell responses to AZD1222 COVID-19 vaccine. The overall study: Second-dose intervals near 4 or 12 weeks were combined. The study, taken as a whole, reports: Clonal diversity may have been underestimated in mostly white British donors.

Repertoires were generated with immunoSEQ multiplex PCR, while TCRdb's copy carries only in-frame clones and drops some. The table lists approximately 100,000 clones, 92% of them singletons. The chain combines TRBV29-1 with TRBJ1-1; D possibly corresponds to TRBD1 (6 bases). The TCR was taken from an adult in good health. The sequences come from peripheral blood, collected on day 0 of AZD1222 vaccination. CDR3 nucleotide sequence: TGCAGCGTCCGAAGGGGGGTGAACACTGAAGCTTTCTTT. This gives the protein CSVRRGVNTEAFF.